The next 16 T cell receptor beta chains were all read from a single sample in a study of blood T cell repertoires in COVID-19. TCRdb keeps only in-frame clones here, not all; method: immunoSEQ multiplex PCR. Of tens of thousands of clones detected, 65% to 85% appear once; the ten largest clones hold around 19%. Sequencing was done on a sample of peripheral blood. All receptors derive from a human donor with active or convalescent COVID-19. The donor label of this sample is uncertain.

The V and J genes are TRBV9 and TRBJ2-3, with 15 bases lining up with TRBD2. The V segment lost 3 bases and the J segment 4 bases; nucleotides outside the gene matches: 6. The CDR3 runs 17 residues. The germline gives CDR1 SGDLS, CDR2 YYNGEE. The CDR3 coding sequence is TGTGCCAGCAGCGCAGGGGGGACTAGCGGGAGGCCAGATACGCAGTATTTT. This codes for CASSAGGTSGRPDTQYF. Full variable domain (rest looked up from reference TRBV9 and TRBJ2-3): DSGVTQTPKHLITATGQRVTLRCSPRSGDLSVYWYQQSLDQGLQFLIQYYNGEERAKGNILERFSAQQFPDLHSELNLSSLELGDSALYFCASSAGGTSGRPDTQYFGPGTRLTVL.

This clone was seen more than once but under ten times. The V and J genes are TRBV30 and TRBJ2-2; perhaps TRBD2 as D (5 bases). Between the trimmed V and J ends, which lost 0 bases and 5 bases, there was a span of 16 bases. The CDR3 spans 16 residues. The germline CDR1 and CDR2 sequences are GTSNPN and SVGIG (reference sequence). The CDR3: CAWSVARPGRTGELFF. The CDR3 region has the DNA TGTGCCTGGAGTGTTGCGAGACCGGGAAGGACCGGGGAGCTGTTTTTT.

This clone was observed at least ten times. The chain couples TRBV6-2 or TRBV6-3 to TRBJ1-1; D possibly corresponds to TRBD1 (6 bases). CDR1 and CDR2 from the germline V gene are MNHEY and SVGEGT. V was clipped by 0 bases and J by 1 base, with 6 bases between them. The CDR3 sequence is 14 residues long. The CDR3: CASSYSTGNTEAFF. The CDR3 DNA is TGTGCCAGCAGTTACTCGACAGGGAACACTGAAGCTTTCTTT.

This clone was picked up a small number of times. V gene TRBV7-3 combines with J gene TRBJ1-6; tentatively, D is TRBD1 (5 bases). Trimming pared 2 bases from V and 7 bases from J, leaving 12 bases between. CDR1 SGHTA and CDR2 FQGTGA come from the germline V gene. The CDR3 is 15 residues long. This CDR3 is CASSLDRTENSPLHF. CDR3 nucleotides: TGTGCCAGCAGCTTAGACAGAACCGAGAATTCACCCCTCCACTTT.

The gene calls are TRBV7-3 and TRBJ2-1; D is unresolved. CDR3 size: 17 residues. The germline CDR1 and CDR2 sequences are SGHTA and FQGTGA. V lost 0 bases, J lost 0 bases, and 12 bases lay in between. The CDR3 DNA follows: TGTGCCAGCAGCTTAACGTTTCCCTCCGGCTCCTACAATGAGCAGTTCTTC. It yields the protein CASSLTFPSGSYNEQFF.

This clone was counted only a few times. The rearrangement uses TRBV30 and TRBJ1-2; possibly TRBD1 for D (6 bases). The CDR3 extends over 18 amino acids. The V end was cut by 1 base, the J end by 0 bases, with 21 bases between. From germline, CDR1 is GTSNPN and CDR2 SVGIG (reference sequence). In DNA form, the CDR3 reads TGTGCCTGGAGTGGGGGCCAGGGGCGGACAGTCGCTAACTATGGCTACACCTTC. This codes for CAWSGGQGRTVANYGYTF.

The chain uses TRBV3-1 (or the pseudogene TRBV3-2) and TRBJ2-1; D remains ambiguous. The V end lost 4 bases, the J end lost 2 bases, and 3 bases lay between the germline ends. Germline V CDR1 and CDR2: LGHDT, YNNKEL (reference sequence). The CDR3 consists of 12 residues. The DNA for the CDR3 is TGTGCCAGCAGCCTTACCTACAATGAGCAGTTCTTC. Its translation is CASSLTYNEQFF.

CDR3: CASSKTSDRTDTQYF. The CDR3 region has the DNA TGTGCCAGCAGCAAGACTAGCGATCGCACAGATACGCAGTATTTT. The V and J genes are TRBV14 and TRBJ2-3, with TRBD2 matching over 8 bases. The CDR3 extends over 15 amino acids. J lost 1 base, V lost 5 bases, and 5 bases had no gene match. From germline, CDR1 is SGHDN and CDR2 FVKESK.

V usage is TRBV3-1 (or the pseudogene TRBV3-2) and J usage is TRBJ2-5, with 8 bases matching TRBD2. The CDR3 loop spans 15 amino acids. Trimming removed 6 bases from V and 1 base from J; junction bases left unmatched: 7. Germline CDR1 and CDR2: LGHDT and YNNKEL (reference sequence). CDR3 bases: TGTGCCAGCAGACCGAAGGGACTAGGCCAAGAGACCCAGTACTTC. It specifies CASRPKGLGQETQYF.

This chain uses TRBV3-1 (or the pseudogene TRBV3-2) with TRBJ2-7, with D uncertain. Trimming cost V 0 bases and J 5 bases, with 5 bases left between them. The CDR3 has 12 residues. Germline CDR1 reads LGHDT; CDR2 reads YNNKEL (reference sequence). The CDR3 nucleotides read TGTGCCAGCAGCCAAGAACTCCACGAGCAGTACTTC. This encodes CASSQELHEQYF.

V and J are TRBV7-2 and TRBJ1-1, with 8 nucleotides matching TRBD1. V was clipped by 4 bases and J by 0 bases; unmatched bases: 10. The CDR3 runs to 17 residues. Germline CDR1 reads SGHTA; CDR2 reads FQGNSA. DNA for the CDR3: TGTGCCAGCAGCTCTCCAGGGGGCGGGAATATGAACACTGAAGCTTTCTTT. This translates into CASSSPGGGNMNTEAFF.

This rearrangement joins TRBV3-1 (or the pseudogene TRBV3-2) to TRBJ2-5, with TRBD2 matching over 9 bases. Trimming cost V 1 base and J 0 bases; bases outside gene matches: 9. The CDR3 is 18 amino acids. Germline CDR1 is LGHDT and CDR2 is YNNKEL (reference sequence). DNA of the CDR3: TGTGCCAGCAGCCAAGTTGTCCTAGCGGGGCCGTACCAAGAGACCCAGTACTTC. This sequence encodes CASSQVVLAGPYQETQYF.

This sequence joins TRBV11-2 and TRBJ1-1; 8 bases are a match to TRBD1. This CDR3 region has 13 residues. Germline loops: CDR1 SGHAT, CDR2 FQNNGV. V gave up 8 bases and J gave up 5 bases; unmatched junction bases: 7. Written as DNA, the CDR3 is TGTGCCAGCGCCACCAGGGGGCTTACTGAAGCTTTCTTT. It translates to CASATRGLTEAFF.

To note about this clone: The limits of the CDR3 on the DNA are not certain, so only TCRdb's listed CDR3 is given. The chain is built from TRBV29-1 and TRBJ2-3; the D call in the table, TRBD1, was not verified against the DNA. The CDR3 length equals 10 residues, ends included. Germline V CDR1 and CDR2: SQVTM, ANQGSEA. This CDR3 is CSVATGSSYF.

The J gene is TRBJ1-1, the V gene TRBV14; 7 bases match TRBD1. This CDR3 is built from 14 residues. Germline CDR1 and CDR2: SGHDN and FVKESK. Losses at the gene ends were 7 bases for V and 5 bases for J; bases not matched to a gene: 10. The CDR3 DNA sequence: TGTGCCAGCATACGGACAGGTTCTGGGACTGAAGCTTTCTTT. Translating gives CASIRTGSGTEAFF. The variable domain in full, with the rest retrieved from reference TRBV14 and TRBJ1-1, is EAGVTQFPSHSVIEKGQTVTLRCDPISGHDNLYWYRRVMGKEIKFLLHFVKESKQDESGMPNNRFLAERTGGTYSTLKVQPAELEDSGVYFCASIRTGSGTEAFFGQGTRLTVV.

V and J are TRBV11-3 and TRBJ2-7, with 7 bases matching TRBD2. CDR1 and CDR2 from the germline V gene are SGHNT and YENEEA. V shed 2 bases and J 2 bases; nucleotides not matched to a gene: 6. CDR3 size: 15 residues. CDR3 DNA sequence: TGTGCCAGCAGCTTATCCGGGGGGAAGGCCTACGAGCAGTACTTC. It specifies CASSLSGGKAYEQYF.